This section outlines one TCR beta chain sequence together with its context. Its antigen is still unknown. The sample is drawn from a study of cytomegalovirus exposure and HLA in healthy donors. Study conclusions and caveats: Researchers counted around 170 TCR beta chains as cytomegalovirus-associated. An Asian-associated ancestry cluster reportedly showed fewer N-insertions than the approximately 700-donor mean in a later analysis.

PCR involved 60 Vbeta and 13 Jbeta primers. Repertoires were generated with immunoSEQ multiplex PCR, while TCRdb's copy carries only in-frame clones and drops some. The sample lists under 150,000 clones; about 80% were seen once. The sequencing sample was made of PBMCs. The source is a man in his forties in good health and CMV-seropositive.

The CDR3 nucleotides read TGTGCCAGCAGTTTTGAGAACTATGGCTACACCTTC. Encoded protein: CASSFENYGYTF. The rearrangement joins TRBV28 to TRBJ1-2; no clear D gene. The CDR3 is 12 amino acids. Germline V gives CDR1 MDHEN, CDR2 SYDVKM. V was trimmed by 3 bases and J by 2 bases, leaving 4 bases between them.